A selection of T cell receptor beta chains follows, all from one sample in a study of blood T cell repertoires in COVID-19. Using immunoSEQ multiplex PCR, the repertoire was profiled, and TCRdb retains in-frame clones only, with some absent. The table records approximately 120,000 clones, approximately 90% of them present only once. What was sequenced was peripheral blood. Every receptor here comes from a man aged 50 to 59 with COVID-19, enrolled during active disease. CDR3s include the opening cysteine and the closing phenylalanine or tryptophan. A D gene is named only where the DNA matches it firmly. Size tells how often a clone was seen (once, few, many) or the class of an expanded clone, and some rows leave it out.

D gene | clone size | J gene | V gene | CDR3 protein | CDR3 DNA
. | . | TRBJ2-2 | TRBV7-6 | CASSLDLTGELFF | TGTGCCAGCAGCTTAGATCTCACCGGGGAGCTGTTTTTT
TRBD2 | . | TRBJ2-3 | TRBV9 | CASSGRTSGRARTDTQYF | TGTGCCAGCAGCGGCCGGACTAGCGGGAGGGCCCGCACAGATACGCAGTATTTT
TRBD2 | . | TRBJ2-1 | TRBV7-3 | CASSLISGGSVSTMNEQFF | TGTGCCAGCAGCTTAATATCAGGCGGGAGCGTATCGACGATGAATGAGCAGTTCTTC
. | once | TRBJ2-7 | TRBV5-1 | CASSRGWTYEQYF | TGCGCCAGCAGCCGCGGGTGGACCTACGAGCAGTACTTC
. | . | TRBJ1-2 | TRBV12-3/TRBV12-4 | CASSLRGGGGYTF | TGTGCCAGCAGCCTTAGGGGAGGAGGTGGCTACACCTTC
. | . | TRBJ2-7 | TRBV4-3 | CASSQDIGQSYEQYF | TGCGCCAGCAGCCAAGATATAGGACAGTCCTACGAGCAGTACTTC
TRBD2 | . | TRBJ2-3 | TRBV2 | CATGTTSGTDTQYF | TGTGCCACCGGAACGACTAGCGGCACAGATACGCAGTATTTT
TRBD1 | once | TRBJ1-3 | TRBV6-1 | CASSGFKGAEGNTIYF | TGTGCCAGCAGTGGCTTTAAGGGGGCTGAAGGAAACACCATATATTTT
TRBD2 | . | TRBJ2-1 | TRBV4-2 | CASRSIGGTIGEQFF | TGTGCCAGCAGGTCAATAGGCGGGACTATCGGTGAGCAGTTCTTC
TRBD2 | . | TRBJ2-7 | TRBV28 | CASQRAGGPYEQYF | TGTGCCAGCCAAAGAGCGGGAGGGCCTTACGAGCAGTACTTC
. | . | TRBJ2-6 | TRBV25-1 | CASAEWSSGANVLTF | TGTGCCAGCGCGGAGTGGAGCTCTGGGGCCAACGTCCTGACTTTC
. | . | TRBJ2-1 | TRBV7-3 | CASSPIAASSYNEQFF | TGTGCCAGCAGCCCGATAGCGGCTAGCTCCTACAATGAGCAGTTCTTC
. | . | TRBJ2-3 | TRBV7-9 | CASSSPPGHKLPDTQYF | TGTGCCAGCAGCTCCCCCCCGGGACACAAACTCCCAGATACGCAGTATTTT
. | . | TRBJ2-1 | TRBV5-8 | CASSLGDSLAFF | TGTGCCAGCAGCTTGGGGGACTCCCTAGCGTTCTTC
TRBD1 | . | TRBJ2-2 | TRBV19 | CASSIGQGYDTGELFF | TGTGCCAGTAGTATTGGACAGGGATATGACACCGGGGAGCTGTTTTTT
TRBD1 | . | TRBJ2-5 | TRBV19 | CASSAGTGQETQYF | TGTGCCAGTAGTGCCGGGACAGGTCAAGAGACCCAGTACTTC
TRBD1 | . | TRBJ2-7 | TRBV5-5 | CASSLGQGAPYEQYF | TGTGCCAGCAGCTTGGGGCAGGGGGCGCCCTACGAGCAGTACTTC